This TCR beta chain emerged from a study of beta chain features in type 1 diabetes. In germline, CDR1 is SEHNR, CDR2 FQNEAQ (reference sequence). CDR3 length equals 15 residues. V was shortened by 1 base and J by 2 bases, with 9 bases between the two germline ends. Donors contributed one heparinised blood draw apiece, averaging about 120 mL. A remark on this clone: No antigen is known for it.

All of the isolated RNA was reverse transcribed, so expressed TCRB transcripts were sequenced. Profiling relied on immunoSEQ multiplex PCR, and the TCRdb table lists in-frame clones only, not all of them. Here the sample spans roughly 290,000 clones, about 8.5% being singletons. Points from the study as a whole: A pattern of fewer insertions and more deletions at VDJ junctions was seen in type 1 diabetes patients.

This TCR came from a young woman in good health. The rearrangement uses TRBV7-9 and TRBJ2-4; D tentatively fits TRBD1 or TRBD2 (5 bases each). The sequenced sample was central memory CD4+ T cells from blood. The CDR3 region has the DNA TGTGCCAGCAGCTTAGTTGAGGGGACCAAAAACATTCAGTACTTC. It encodes CASSLVEGTKNIQYF.